The next 25 T cell receptor beta chains were all read from a single sample in a study of response to subunit inactivated influenza vaccine. TCRdb called the RT-PCR reads again in MiXCR, with one record for every CDR3 protein. The sample comprises roughly 650,000 distinct CDR3 sequences, 12% to 15% of which are singletons, and less than 9% rests with the top ten. The sample was PBMCs from blood, taken 14 days before vaccination. The receptors shown here come from a man aged 45-65 years who received an inactivated influenza vaccine.

About this clonotype itself: At one of its ends the junction is not consistent with the germline gene, which may arise from a read error. The chain links TRBV4-3 to TRBJ2-1, with 8 positions matching TRBD1. The germline CDR1 and CDR2 sequences are LGHNA and YSLEER. This CDR3 comprises 14 residues. The CDR3 sequence: CASSRTSGTGYLVF. The CDR3, as DNA: TGCGCCAGCAGCCGCACCTCCGGGACAGGCTACTTGGTCTTC.

V usage is TRBV20-1 and J usage is TRBJ2-1; 8 bases fit TRBD2. From germline, CDR1 is DFQATT and CDR2 SNEGSKA (reference sequence). The CDR3 contains 17 residues. V trimming: 0 bases; J trimming: 6 bases; junction bases outside the gene matches: 13. CDR3 region: CSARDPRTGGVRNEQFF. CDR3 DNA: TGCAGTGCTAGAGATCCACGGACGGGGGGGGTCCGCAATGAGCAGTTCTTC.

J is TRBJ2-2 and V is TRBV7-6, with 8 bases aligning to TRBD2. The CDR3 sequence is 17 residues long. The V segment lost 5 bases and the J segment 0 bases; nucleotides outside the gene matches: 8. The germline CDR1 and CDR2 sequences are SGHVS and FNYEAQ. This CDR3 is CASSHQPGLANTGELFF. The CDR3 nucleotides read TGTGCCAGCAGCCATCAACCGGGACTAGCGAACACCGGGGAGCTGTTTTTT.

Only a few counts were recorded for this clonotype. The chain couples TRBV7-6 to TRBJ1-5; D gene ambiguous. The CDR3 extends over 14 amino acids. The germline gives CDR1 SGHVS, CDR2 FNYEAQ. Deletions cut 1 base from V and 4 bases from J, with 8 bases between. CDR3 DNA: TGTGCCAGCAGCTTAGGTCCGGGAAATCAGCCCCAGCATTTT. As protein: CASSLGPGNQPQHF.

The CDR3 is CASSLADHHNSPLHF. CDR3 nucleotides: TGCGCCAGCAGCTTGGCCGACCACCATAATTCACCCCTCCACTTT. The chain combines TRBV5-1 with TRBJ1-6; D gene unclear. In germline, CDR1 is SGHRS, CDR2 YFSETQ. V lost 0 bases, J lost 5 bases, and 9 bases lay in between. The CDR3 has 15 amino acids.

V is TRBV6-2 or TRBV6-3 and J is TRBJ2-1; 7 bases fit TRBD2. The CDR3 has 18 amino acids. Germline assignment: CDR1 MNHEY and CDR2 SVGEGT. The trim removed 4 bases at V and 2 bases at J, leaving 14 bases unmatched. The CDR3 protein is CASSSTTGGAGAYNEQFF. The CDR3, as DNA: TGTGCCAGCAGTTCAACCACCGGGGGTGCGGGAGCCTACAATGAGCAGTTCTTC.

This clonotype came up many times. V gene TRBV5-1 combines with J gene TRBJ2-7, with 11 bases fitting TRBD2. This CDR3 has 13 residues. The V gene end was trimmed by 1 base and the J gene end by 7 bases; junction bases not matched to a gene: 1. The V gene's germline CDR1 is SGHRS and CDR2 YFSETQ. CDR3: CASSLWTSGEQYF. The DNA of the CDR3 is TGCGCCAGCAGCTTGTGGACTAGCGGGGAGCAGTACTTC.

This clonotype was counted a few times. The chain combines TRBV6-2 or TRBV6-3 with TRBJ1-6; TRBD1 aligns across 7 bases. The CDR3 loop spans 17 amino acids. Germline CDR1 is MNHEY and CDR2 is SVGEGT. V gave up 6 bases and J gave up 0 bases; unmatched junction bases: 8. The CDR3 spells CASSSGTESSYNSPLHF. The DNA for the CDR3 is TGTGCCAGCAGCTCCGGGACAGAGAGCTCCTATAATTCACCCCTCCACTTT.

This clonotype has a handful of counts. The J gene is TRBJ2-5, the V gene TRBV4-2; 7 bases map to TRBD2. From germline, CDR1 is LGHNA and CDR2 YNFKEQ. The length of the CDR3 is 14 residues. The V gene end was trimmed by 4 bases and the J gene end by 5 bases; junction bases not matched to a gene: 7. CDR3 amino acids: CASSPQTGRETQYF. CDR3 nucleotides: TGTGCCAGCAGCCCCCAGACCGGGAGGGAGACCCAGTACTTC.

V gene TRBV7-2 combines with J gene TRBJ2-5; possible D gene TRBD2, 6 bases. The ends were cut back, 2 bases at V and 5 bases at J, with 15 bases in the middle. The germline gives CDR1 SGHTA, CDR2 FQGNSA. The CDR3 contains 15 residues. CDR3 in amino acids: CASSLQGGLAETQYF. DNA for the CDR3: TGTGCCAGCAGCTTACAGGGCGGGCTAGCGGAGACCCAGTACTTC.

The chain recombines TRBV14 with TRBJ2-2; no reliable D call. The CDR3 spans 13 residues. Germline CDR1 SGHDN, CDR2 FVKESK. V lost 9 bases and J 1 base, leaving 9 bases between the germline ends. The CDR3, as DNA: TGTGCCAGTGGGGTTTTGAACACCGGGGAGCTGTTTTTT. Protein product: CASGVLNTGELFF.

The chain joins TRBV4-1 to TRBJ2-1; D is unclear. The CDR3 contains 13 residues. V shed 1 base and J shed 7 bases, with 8 bases lying between them. Germline-derived CDR1 and CDR2 are MGHRA and YSYEKL. The CDR3 nucleotides read TGCGCCAGCAGCCAAGGTCATTTTAATGAGCAGTTCTTC. Translation: CASSQGHFNEQFF.

This chain connects TRBV3-1 to TRBJ2-2; 10 bases are a match to TRBD2. Germline loops: CDR1 LGHDT, CDR2 YNNKEL (reference sequence). The CDR3 covers 16 residues. V dropped 1 base and J dropped 5; count of bases not matched to a gene: 4. DNA of the CDR3: TGTGCCAGCAGCCAAGCACCTAGCGGGAGAACCGGGGAGCTGTTTTTT. Protein: CASSQAPSGRTGELFF.

This chain connects TRBV5-1 to TRBJ2-7; perhaps TRBD1 as D (5 bases). This CDR3 is 15 amino acids long. V lost 2 bases to trimming and J lost 7 bases, with 19 bases between them. Germline V CDR1 and CDR2: SGHRS, YFSETQ. CDR3 nucleotides: TGCGCCAGCAGCTTTACAAGCCCTGGGGCGCTTGAGCAGTACTTC. This gives the protein CASSFTSPGALEQYF.

This chain joins TRBV10-3 and TRBJ2-7, with D maybe TRBD1 (6 bases). V dropped 6 bases and J dropped 3 bases, with 15 bases sitting between them. The germline V gene has CDR1 ENHRY and CDR2 SYGVKD. This CDR3 contains 14 residues. CDR3 region: CAISPGVTGYEQYF. CDR3 in DNA: TGTGCCATCAGCCCAGGGGTCACGGGCTACGAGCAGTACTTC.

This clonotype came up many times. The chain uses TRBV5-1 and TRBJ2-7; D remains unclear. The length of the CDR3 is 13 residues. Germline CDR1 reads SGHRS; CDR2 reads YFSETQ. Trimming shortened V by 0 bases and J by 1 base, and 5 bases separated the two germline ends. This CDR3 is CASSLDGSYEQYF. For the CDR3, the DNA is TGCGCCAGCAGCTTGGACGGTTCCTACGAGCAGTACTTC.

This clonotype was seen a few times. The chain couples TRBV6-5 to TRBJ1-1, with D maybe TRBD1 (5 bases). Germline CDR1 MNHEY, CDR2 SVGAGI. Trimming took off 2 bases at V and 6 bases at J, with 19 bases between the two ends. This CDR3 is built from 16 residues. The DNA for the CDR3 is TGTGCCAGCAGTTACAGTGGGGCAGGGCGAAGGGCTGAAGCTTTCTTT. This encodes CASSYSGAGRRAEAFF.

This clonotype was recorded a few times. V is TRBV12-3 or TRBV12-4 and J is TRBJ1-2, with TRBD1 matching over 11 bases. This CDR3 is built from 16 residues. The trim removed 3 bases at V and 2 bases at J, leaving 5 bases unmatched. This chain's CDR3 is CASSFWGTGGNYGYTF. The CDR3 DNA follows: TGTGCCAGCAGTTTCTGGGGGACAGGGGGAAACTATGGCTACACCTTC.

The chain employs TRBV4-1 and TRBJ2-1, with D maybe TRBD2 (6 bases). The germline CDR1 and CDR2 sequences are MGHRA and YSYEKL. V shed 2 bases and J shed 13 bases, with 12 bases lying between them. The CDR3 is 12 amino acids. Here the CDR3 reads CASSQPRRGQFF. The CDR3 bases are TGCGCCAGCAGCCAACCCCGGCGGGGACAGTTCTTC.

This clonotype was seen once. V usage is TRBV30 and J usage is TRBJ2-3; D is perhaps TRBD1 (6 bases). Germline V gene lookup returns CDR1 GTSNPN and CDR2 SVGIG (reference sequence). The CDR3 loop spans 13 amino acids. V was shortened by 1 base and J by 7 bases, with 12 bases between the two germline ends. Written as DNA, the CDR3 is TGTGCCTGGAGTGGGGACCAGGGGTATACGCAGTATTTT. Amino acid sequence: CAWSGDQGYTQYF. The full variable domain, completed using reference TRBV30 and TRBJ2-3, is SQTIHQWPATLVQPVGSPLSLECTVEGTSNPNLYWYRQAAGRGLQLLFYSVGIGQISSEVPQNLSASRPQDRQFILSSKKLLLSDSGFYLCAWSGDQGYTQYFGPGTRLTVL.

The chain combines TRBV11-2 with TRBJ1-1; no clear D. Trimming removed 4 bases from V and 0 bases from J, with 12 bases in between. The CDR3 is 15 residues long. CDR1 SGHAT and CDR2 FQNNGV come from the germline V gene. CDR3 sequence: CASSSHRGMNTEAFF. The CDR3 DNA is TGTGCCAGCAGCTCCCACAGAGGAATGAACACTGAAGCTTTCTTT.

This clonotype appeared a few times. This chain links TRBV4-3 with TRBJ2-5, with a possible D match to TRBD2 (6 bases). With 1 base removed from V and 5 bases from J, the gap between germline ends came to 14 bases. The CDR3 length is 15 residues. Germline CDR1 is LGHNA and CDR2 is YSLEER. CDR3 residues: CASSQAEGRGETQYF. The CDR3 nucleotides read TGCGCCAGCAGCCAAGCGGAGGGCCGGGGGGAGACCCAGTACTTC.

This clonotype came up a few times. The gene calls are TRBV12-3 or TRBV12-4 and TRBJ1-1; TRBD1 might be the D (6 bases). The CDR3 has 13 residues. V lost 5 bases and J 5 bases, leaving 12 bases between the germline ends. In DNA, the CDR3 is TGTGCCAGCAGTAGGGGGTTATGGACTGAAGCTTTCTTT. Translation gives CASSRGLWTEAFF.

A few counts support this clonotype. The chain has TRBV7-7 and TRBJ2-7; a possible D gene is TRBD2 (6 bases). The CDR3 is 15 amino acids. Deletions cut 5 bases from V and 5 bases from J, with 19 bases between. CDR1 is SSHAT, CDR2 FNYEAQ, per germline (reference sequence). CDR3 in DNA: TGTGCCAGCAGCCCCGGGCCCCGCGGGGCAAACGAGCAGTACTTC. Encoded protein: CASSPGPRGANEQYF.

The sample holds a few counts of this clonotype. The chain joins TRBV4-1 to TRBJ1-4, with 9 bases lining up with TRBD1. Germline V gives CDR1 MGHRA, CDR2 YSYEKL. V lost 4 bases to trimming and J lost 7 bases; unmatched junction nucleotides: 19. This CDR3 spans 19 amino acids. CDR3 loop: CASSPAPSFRQGGGEKLFF. The CDR3, as DNA: TGCGCCAGCAGCCCGGCGCCGTCATTTAGACAGGGGGGAGGTGAAAAACTGTTTTTT.